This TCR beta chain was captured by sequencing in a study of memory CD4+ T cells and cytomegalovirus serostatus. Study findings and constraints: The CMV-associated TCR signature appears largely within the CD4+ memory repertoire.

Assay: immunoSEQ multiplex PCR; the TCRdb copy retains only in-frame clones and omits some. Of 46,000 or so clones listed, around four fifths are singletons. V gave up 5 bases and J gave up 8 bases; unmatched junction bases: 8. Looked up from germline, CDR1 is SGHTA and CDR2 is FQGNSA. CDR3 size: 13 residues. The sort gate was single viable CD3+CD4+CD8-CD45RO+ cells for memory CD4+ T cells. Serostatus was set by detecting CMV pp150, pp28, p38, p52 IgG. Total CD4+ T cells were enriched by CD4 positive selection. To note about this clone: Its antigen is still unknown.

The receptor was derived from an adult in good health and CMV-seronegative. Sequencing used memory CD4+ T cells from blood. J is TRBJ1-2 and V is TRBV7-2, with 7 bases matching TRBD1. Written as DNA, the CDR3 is TGTGCCAGCAGCCTAGACAGGGCGCGAGGCTACACCTTC. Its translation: CASSLDRARGYTF.